The rows below give T cell receptor beta chains drawn from one sample of a study of a mutant IDH1 vaccine in newly diagnosed glioma. Antigens of these TCRs are unknown. Assay used: immunoSEQ multiplex PCR; TCRdb lists only in-frame clones, some missing. The sample includes around 56,000 clones, roughly four fifths seen only once; the top ten take about 3.3%. The sample was PBMCs, taken from a glioma patient whose treatment included an IDH1 peptide vaccine. The source of these receptors is a man in his thirties or forties with glioma. CDR3s include the opening cysteine and the closing phenylalanine or tryptophan. The order of the fields is D gene, clone size, J gene, V gene, CDR3 protein, CDR3 DNA. The D gene is left open where the match is weak. The size field is filled for only some rows; it gives once, few, many or a size class.

>NA|NA|TRBJ1-1|TRBV10-1
CASSRGQRMNTEAFF
TGCGCCAGCAGCCGTGGACAGCGAATGAACACTGAAGCTTTCTTT
>TRBD1|few|TRBJ1-1|TRBV7-8
CASSLGQGTGTNTEAFF
TGTGCCAGCAGCTTAGGACAGGGGACAGGGACGAACACTGAAGCTTTCTTT
>TRBD2|NA|TRBJ2-5|TRBV28
CASSWQAGDETQYF
TGTGCCAGCAGTTGGCAAGCGGGGGACGAGACCCAGTACTTC
>TRBD1|NA|TRBJ2-1|TRBV28
CASSLGQPGTGYYNEQFF
TGTGCCAGCAGTTTAGGACAACCGGGGACAGGGTACTACAATGAGCAGTTCTTC
>TRBD2|NA|TRBJ2-7|TRBV19
CASSMERGNSYEQYF
TGTGCCAGTAGTATGGAGCGGGGGAACTCCTACGAGCAGTACTTC
>NA|NA|TRBJ1-2|TRBV5-4
CASSFDYGYTF
TGTGCCAGCAGCTTTGACTATGGCTACACCTTC
>NA|NA|TRBJ1-3|TRBV6-5
CASSRQGAGNTIYF
TGTGCCAGCAGCAGGCAGGGAGCTGGAAACACCATATATTTT
>NA|once|TRBJ1-1|TRBV27
CASSFYGPSGTEAFF
TGTGCCAGCAGTTTCTACGGACCCAGTGGCACTGAAGCTTTCTTT
>NA|once|TRBJ2-4|TRBV2
CASSPEQGAKNIQYF
TGTGCCAGCAGTCCCGAGCAGGGGGCCAAAAACATTCAGTACTTC
>NA|NA|TRBJ2-7|TRBV18
CASSPPKPTASYEQYF
TGTGCCAGCTCACCACCTAAGCCGACCGCGTCCTACGAGCAGTACTTC
>NA|NA|TRBJ1-6|TRBV4-2
CASSQDVQVRGYNSPLHF
TGTGCCAGCAGCCAAGATGTCCAGGTGAGGGGTTATAATTCACCCCTCCACTTT
>NA|NA|TRBJ2-4|TRBV27
CASSYDTDLAKNIQYF
TGTGCCAGCAGCTACGACACGGATTTAGCCAAAAACATTCAGTACTTC
>NA|NA|TRBJ2-1|TRBV20-1
CSATDNEQFF
TGCAGTGCTACCGACAATGAGCAGTTCTTC
>TRBD2|NA|TRBJ2-1|TRBV9
CASSVSSGPRAGGRSSYNEQFF
TGTGCCAGCAGCGTATCGTCAGGACCCCGAGCGGGGGGCCGCAGCTCCTACAATGAGCAGTTCTTC
>NA|NA|TRBJ2-7|TRBV6-6
CASSYKETYEQYF
TGTGCCAGCAGTTACAAGGAGACCTACGAGCAGTACTTC
>NA|NA|TRBJ1-6|TRBV18
CASSQKGDNSPLHF
TGTGCCAGCTCACAGAAGGGAGATAATTCACCCCTCCACTTT
>TRBD1|NA|TRBJ2-7|TRBV19
CASSRQGAYEQYF
TGTGCCAGTAGTAGACAGGGGGCTTACGAGCAGTACTTC
>TRBD1|NA|TRBJ2-6|TRBV5-1
CASRNTFAGTAISGANVLTF
TGCGCCAGCAGAAACACTTTTGCCGGGACAGCTATCTCTGGGGCCAACGTCCTGACTTTC
>TRBD1|NA|TRBJ2-3|TRBV25-1
CASSTDRAQAYLVQYF
TGTGCCAGCAGCACCGACAGGGCCCAGGCATACTTGGTGCAGTATTTT
>NA|NA|TRBJ1-1|TRBV7-2
CASSFPENTEAFF
TGTGCCAGCAGCTTCCCAGAGAACACTGAAGCTTTCTTT
>TRBD2|NA|TRBJ2-5|TRBV6-6
CASSYSGRGQETQYF
TGTGCCAGCAGTTACTCGGGGCGGGGGCAAGAGACCCAGTACTTC
>NA|NA|TRBJ2-1|TRBV2
CASTPGGGYNEQFF
TGTGCCAGCACTCCGGGGGGCGGCTACAATGAGCAGTTCTTC
>NA|NA|TRBJ2-3|TRBV6-4
CASSVGDNTDTQYF
TGTGCCAGCAGCGTCGGGGATAACACAGATACGCAGTATTTT
>TRBD1|once|TRBJ1-1|TRBV9
CASSGGITQGADRTEAFF
TGTGCCAGCAGCGGAGGGATAACACAGGGGGCCGACCGCACTGAAGCTTTCTTT
>TRBD1|NA|TRBJ1-2|TRBV18
CASSQMGLDRVNGYTF
TGTGCCAGCTCACAGATGGGATTGGACAGGGTAAATGGCTACACCTTC
>TRBD2|NA|TRBJ2-1|TRBV15
CATSRGIKLAGGPGDNEQFF
TGTGCCACCAGCAGAGGAATTAAGCTAGCGGGGGGGCCGGGTGACAATGAGCAGTTCTTC
>NA|NA|TRBJ2-2|TRBV4-2
CASSQEYSGELFF
TGTGCCAGCAGCCAAGAATACTCCGGGGAGCTGTTTTTT
>NA|once|TRBJ1-1|TRBV25-1
CASSDLTANTEAFF
TGTGCCAGCAGTGACTTGACAGCCAACACTGAAGCTTTCTTT
>NA|NA|TRBJ1-3|TRBV5-6
CASSKNQGFGNTIYF
TGTGCCAGCAGCAAAAATCAGGGATTCGGAAACACCATATATTTT
>NA|NA|TRBJ1-6|TRBV7-9
CASTAGLPNSPLHF
TGTGCCAGCACCGCGGGACTGCCTAATTCACCCCTCCACTTT
>TRBD1|NA|TRBJ1-2|TRBV6-1
CASRNTGQGLSYTF
TGTGCCAGCAGAAACACGGGACAGGGATTGAGCTACACCTTC
>NA|NA|TRBJ2-2|TRBV29-1
CSVDGNTGELFF
TGCAGCGTTGATGGTAACACCGGGGAGCTGTTTTTT